The T cell receptor (beta chain) described here comes from a study of human T cells and chemical hapten exposure. The time point: healthy volunteer bleed at 2 weeks. The total RNA was obtained from whole blood that was not fractionated. Germline loops: CDR1 MNHEY, CDR2 SVGEGT. V was clipped by 5 bases and J by 1 base, with 12 bases between them. This CDR3 is 14 amino acids long. Each cDNA molecule in the library carried unique molecular identifiers. TCRdb redid the calling of the RACE reads with MiXCR, one entry per CDR3 protein. The sample includes approximately 97,000 distinct CDR3 sequences, around 8.8% of them seen just once. General study findings and limits: With regard to DPC sensitization, TCRs above 1 in 1000 frequency did not change.

With respect to this clonotype: The antigen is unknown.

The rearrangement uses TRBV6-2 or TRBV6-3 and TRBJ2-7; D may correspond to TRBD1 or TRBD2 (5 bases each). The sequencing sample was made of whole blood. The receptor was derived from a female donor in good health. Some clones in this sample may be carry-over from other donors' samples. The chain's CDR3 is CASSQGTASYEQYF. The CDR3 DNA reads TGTGCCAGCAGTCAAGGGACCGCTTCCTACGAGCAGTACTTC.